One and the same sample provided the 18 T cell receptor beta chains below, sequenced in a study of shared clonotypes between healthy human individuals. Only in-frame clones appear in the TCRdb table, and some are missing; sequencing was by immunoSEQ multiplex PCR. This sample yields about 2.4 million clones, of which more than 80% are seen a single time; over 0.12% belongs to the top ten. The sample taken for sequencing was naive CD4+ T cells sorted from blood. Noted subset: CD45RA+ positively selected. These receptors all come from a man in his late teens or twenties in good health.

The chain couples TRBV7-6 to TRBJ1-6; TRBD1 agrees at 8 bases. Germline lookup yields CDR1 SGHVS and CDR2 FNYEAQ. The CDR3 contains 17 residues. V lost 0 bases and J lost 6; bases outside the gene matches: 7. CDR3 in DNA: TGTGCCAGCAGCTTAGCGAGCACAGGGGGACTTAATTCACCCCTCCACTTT. Its translation: CASSLASTGGLNSPLHF.

The chain employs TRBV7-8 and TRBJ1-5, with D possibly being TRBD1 (6 bases). Germline CDR1 SGHVS, CDR2 FQNEAQ. Trimming shortened V by 6 bases and J by 2 bases, and 11 bases separated the two germline ends. CDR3 size: 14 residues. The CDR3 reads CASSPDSRNQPQHF. CDR3 DNA sequence: TGTGCCAGCAGTCCGGACAGCCGCAATCAGCCCCAGCATTTT.

The rearrangement uses TRBV29-1 and TRBJ1-2, with D unclear. V lost 1 base and J lost 5, with 11 bases in between. CDR1 is SQVTM and CDR2 is ANQGSEA in the germline V gene. This CDR3 is built from 13 residues. CDR3 in DNA: TGCAGCGTTGAAGGGGCGGGAGAATATGGCTACACCTTC. Amino acids: CSVEGAGEYGYTF.

This chain uses TRBV6-5 with TRBJ1-1; tentative D call: TRBD1 (5 bases). V was trimmed by 4 bases and J by 1 base, leaving 10 bases between them. Germline V lookup: CDR1 MNHEY, CDR2 SVGAGI. The CDR3 totals 14 residues. The CDR3, as DNA: TGTGCCAGCAGTTCATACGGGGGGAACACTGAAGCTTTCTTT. Encoded protein: CASSSYGGNTEAFF.

This clone was recorded a few times. The chain couples TRBV6-5 to TRBJ1-6; no definite D call. The CDR3 sequence is 14 residues long. Trimming left V 0 bases short and J 11 bases short, with 11 bases between. Germline values: CDR1 MNHEY, CDR2 SVGAGI. CDR3 bases: TGTGCCAGCAGTTACTCGACACCCATGGCACCCCTCCACTTT. Protein: CASSYSTPMAPLHF.

In this sample, this clone turned up a few times. V is TRBV5-8 and J is TRBJ2-3, with 7 bases identical to TRBD1. Per the germline V gene, CDR1 is SGHTS and CDR2 is YDEGEE. Trimming removed 1 base from V and 2 bases from J; junction bases left unmatched: 7. The CDR3 runs to 16 residues. DNA for the CDR3: TGTGCCAGCAGCTTGAATACCGGGACAGTCACAGATACGCAGTATTTT. Its translation is CASSLNTGTVTDTQYF.

As to this clone: This sample also contains other DNA sequences that code for the same CDR3. This sequence joins TRBV6-5 and TRBJ1-2; D not certain. This CDR3 is 14 amino acids long. Germline CDR1 MNHEY, CDR2 SVGAGI. Trimming left V 0 bases short and J 2 bases short, with 7 bases between. In DNA form, the CDR3 reads TGTGCCAGCAGTTACTCGACTGGGAACTATGGCTACACCTTC. Its translation is CASSYSTGNYGYTF.

CDR3 DNA: TGCGCCAGCAGTGAGGCCAGGACAGGGGGAACAGATACGCAGTATTTT. Translating gives CASSEARTGGTDTQYF. V usage is TRBV10-1 and J usage is TRBJ2-3; TRBD1 matches at 10 bases. The germline CDR1 and CDR2 sequences are WNHNN and SYGVQD (reference sequence). The length of the CDR3 is 16 residues. V trimming: 2 bases; J trimming: 3 bases; junction bases outside the gene matches: 5.

This chain connects TRBV10-3 to TRBJ1-4, with D tentatively TRBD1 (6 bases). V lost 11 bases and J lost 8, with 18 bases in between. CDR1 is ENHRY and CDR2 is SYGVKD in the germline V gene. The CDR3 runs to 13 residues. In nucleotides, the CDR3 is TGTGCCCTCTCAGACAGGTTGGGCGAAAAACTGTTTTTT. It encodes CALSDRLGEKLFF.

The CDR3 loop reads CASSLWTGRMNTEAFF. The CDR3 DNA reads TGTGCCAGCAGTTTATGGACAGGGCGGATGAACACTGAAGCTTTCTTT. V gene TRBV27 combines with J gene TRBJ1-1; 8 bases match TRBD1. The length of the CDR3 is 16 residues. Germline lookup yields CDR1 MNHEY and CDR2 SMNVEV (reference sequence). With 1 base clipped from V and 0 bases from J, the junction kept 4 bases outside the gene matches.

The chain carries TRBV6-1 and TRBJ1-1; the D gene is possibly TRBD1 (5 bases). Germline CDR1 is MNHNS and CDR2 is SASEGT. V shed 6 bases and J shed 1 base, with 12 bases lying between them. The CDR3 is 14 residues long. The CDR3 DNA sequence: TGTGCCAGCAGCCCGACAGCCTCGAACACTGAAGCTTTCTTT. Its translation is CASSPTASNTEAFF.

Only one count was recorded for this clone. This chain links TRBV5-1 with TRBJ2-3, with TRBD2 matching over 8 bases. The V gene's germline CDR1 is SGHRS and CDR2 YFSETQ. Trimming took 6 bases from V and 2 from J; bases not matched to a gene: 5. The CDR3 consists of 14 residues. CDR3 loop: CASNERGTTDTQYF. The CDR3 bases are TGCGCCAGCAATGAGCGGGGGACCACAGATACGCAGTATTTT.

This chain joins TRBV30 and TRBJ1-4; a possible D gene is TRBD1 (5 bases). The germline V gene encodes CDR1 GTSNPN and CDR2 SVGIG (reference sequence). The CDR3 is 15 amino acids. Trimming removed 1 base at V and 8 bases at J, with 17 bases between. The CDR3 sequence is CAWSGILDKQEKLFF. For the CDR3, the DNA is TGTGCCTGGAGTGGGATTTTGGACAAACAAGAAAAACTGTTTTTT.

The gene calls are TRBV7-2 and TRBJ2-2; tentative D call: TRBD2 (5 bases). V was shortened by 5 bases and J by 1 base, with 14 bases between the two germline ends. In germline, CDR1 is SGHTA, CDR2 FQGNSA. The CDR3 is made up of 16 amino acids. As DNA, the CDR3 is TGTGCCAGCAGCCTAAGAGGGAAGGTGAACACCGGGGAGCTGTTTTTT. Translated: CASSLRGKVNTGELFF. Drawing the rest from reference TRBV7-2 and TRBJ2-2, the complete variable domain is GAGVSQSPSNKVTEKGKDVELRCDPISGHTALYWYRQSLGQGLEFLIYFQGNSAPDKSGLPSDRFSAERTGGSVSTLTIQRTQQEDSAVYLCASSLRGKVNTGELFFGEGSRLTVL.

This chain connects TRBV10-1 to TRBJ2-7; either TRBD1 or TRBD2 may supply D (5 bases each). The CDR3 sequence is 14 residues long. Trimming removed 7 bases at V and 2 bases at J, with 15 bases between. Germline V gene data show CDR1 as WNHNN and CDR2 as SYGVQD (reference sequence). The CDR3 region is CASIVPGPTYEQYF. In DNA, the CDR3 is TGCGCCAGCATCGTTCCGGGGCCGACCTACGAGCAGTACTTC.

V and J are TRBV6-1 and TRBJ1-2, with a tentative D call TRBD1 (6 bases). From germline, CDR1 is MNHNS and CDR2 SASEGT. Trimming cost V 4 bases and J 3 bases, with 15 bases left between them. The CDR3 is made up of 15 amino acids. The CDR3 DNA follows: TGTGCCAGCAGTGTGGAGACAGGCCGGGACTATGGCTACACCTTC. Its protein product is CASSVETGRDYGYTF.

The chain joins TRBV4-3 to TRBJ2-7; 11 bases are shared with TRBD2. The CDR3 extends over 17 amino acids. In germline, CDR1 is LGHNA, CDR2 YSLEER. V lost 1 base to trimming and J lost 5 bases; unmatched junction nucleotides: 10. The CDR3 DNA is TGCGCCAGCAGCCAAGCTATCAATAGCGGGAGGGAAAACGAGCAGTACTTC. Amino acid sequence: CASSQAINSGRENEQYF.

The rearrangement joins TRBV2 to TRBJ2-7; TRBD1 or TRBD2 may be the D gene (5 bases each). The CDR3 spans 14 residues. Germline V gene data show CDR1 as SNHLY and CDR2 as FYNNEI. Trimming shortened V by 8 bases and J by 3 bases, and 17 bases separated the two germline ends. CDR3 residues: CASLAGPFIYEQYF. CDR3 sequence (DNA): TGTGCCAGCCTAGCAGGGCCCTTTATCTACGAGCAGTACTTC.